This T cell receptor beta chain was profiled in a study of early T cells in non-severe SARS-CoV-2 infection. About the study: Investigators sequenced bulk RNA drawn from unsorted whole blood, and chains remained unpaired. Study conclusions and caveats: The VDJdb matching leaned toward anti-spike CD8 responses and overlooked private and CD4 specificities.

Unique molecular identifiers were attached to individual cDNA molecules. TCRdb passed the 5' RACE reads through MiXCR, listing each CDR3 protein once. This sample carries about 46,000 distinct CDR3 sequences, roughly 5.4% of them seen once, and the ten largest clones take roughly 5.2%. For this clonotype: Antigen specificity is unknown.

The source was whole blood, collected at baseline. The source is an adult who was a healthcare worker with PCR-confirmed SARS-CoV-2 infection or an uninfected control (not recorded which).

CDR3 protein: CASRGVKQETQYF. CDR3 sequence (DNA): TGTGCCAGCAGAGGGGTAAAGCAAGAGACCCAGTACTTC. The V and J genes are TRBV2 and TRBJ2-5, with a weak D call TRBD1 (5 bases). V lost 6 bases and J 2 bases, leaving 10 bases between the germline ends. The CDR3 is 13 residues long. Germline V gene data show CDR1 as SNHLY and CDR2 as FYNNEI.